This T cell receptor (beta chain) was retrieved from a study of blood T cell dynamics during melanoma immunotherapy. Time point defined: pre-treatment baseline. Response was assessed by RECIST 1.1 at 12 weeks, except a couple of rapid progressors. The germline V gene encodes CDR1 MNHEY and CDR2 SVGAGI. Trimming stripped 7 bases from V and 2 bases from J, with 18 bases between. The CDR3 totals 15 residues. Only in-frame clones appear in the TCRdb table, and some are missing; sequencing was by immunoSEQ multiplex PCR. Among about 5,000 clones, more than 75% were seen once, and the ten largest hold roughly a sixth.

The receptor was isolated from a human donor with melanoma. The genes are TRBV6-5 and TRBJ2-7; possibly TRBD1 or TRBD2 for D (5 bases each). This sample comprised blood, obtained from a patient treated with checkpoint blockade. The CDR3 spells CASTPGRVNAYEQYF. CDR3 nucleotides: TGTGCCAGCACTCCGGGGCGGGTGAACGCCTACGAGCAGTACTTC.